The rows below give T cell receptor beta chains drawn from one sample of a study of shared clonotypes between healthy human individuals. TCRdb keeps only in-frame clones here, not all; method: immunoSEQ multiplex PCR. The table records about 2.1 million clones, around 93% of them present only once. The sample consisted of naive CD8+ T cells from PBMCs. These receptors all stem from a young man in good health. Some clones in this sample may be carry-over from other donors' samples. Both conserved end residues are part of each CDR3. Fields, in order: D gene, J gene, clone size, V gene, CDR3 protein, CDR3 DNA. The D gene is left open where the match is weak. Clone size is given for some rows only: seen once, a few or many times, or a class if the clone is expanded.

. | TRBJ2-1 | . | TRBV9 | CASTGLGGNEQFF | TGTGCCAGCACCGGTCTTGGGGGGAATGAGCAGTTCTTC
. | TRBJ2-3 | . | TRBV4-3 | CASSRRESSTDTQYF | TGCGCCAGCAGCCGCCGCGAGAGCAGCACAGATACGCAGTATTTT
. | TRBJ2-7 | once | TRBV11-2 | CASSLAGLAYEQYF | TGTGCCAGCAGCTTAGCTGGGCTGGCCTACGAGCAGTACTTC
TRBD2 | TRBJ2-3 | . | TRBV19 | CASRELAGTTDTQYF | TGTGCCTCACGAGAGCTAGCGGGGACCACAGATACGCAGTATTTT
. | TRBJ2-2 | once | TRBV18 | CASSPNPGATGTGELFF | TGTGCCAGCTCACCAAACCCCGGGGCGACGGGCACCGGGGAGCTGTTTTTT
TRBD1 | TRBJ2-5 | . | TRBV7-9 | CAGRTGETQYF | TGTGCCGGTCGGACAGGAGAGACCCAGTACTTC
TRBD1 | TRBJ2-7 | . | TRBV28 | CASSLYGTGGQYEQYF | TGTGCCAGCAGTTTATACGGGACAGGGGGCCAATACGAGCAGTACTTC
. | TRBJ2-5 | . | TRBV9 | CASSEGTPETQYF | TGTGCCAGCAGCGAAGGGACCCCAGAGACCCAGTACTTC
. | TRBJ1-5 | . | TRBV7-8 | CASSAGGRNQPQHF | TGTGCCAGCAGCGCCGGGGGGCGCAATCAGCCCCAGCATTTT
TRBD1 | TRBJ2-3 | . | TRBV5-5 | CASSKQGVSGTDTQYF | TGTGCCAGCAGCAAACAGGGGGTGTCGGGCACAGATACGCAGTATTTT
. | TRBJ2-1 | . | TRBV2 | CASRDDSGSYNEQFF | TGTGCCAGCAGGGATGATAGCGGCTCCTACAATGAGCAGTTCTTC
. | TRBJ2-1 | . | TRBV6-6 | CASSSLWRSNEQFF | TGTGCCAGCAGCTCCCTTTGGCGGAGCAATGAGCAGTTCTTC